This TCR beta chain appears in the sequencing data of a study of regulatory T cells in long-lasting Graves disease. Findings and caveats of the study: Relative to new patients (roughly 970), persistent patients exhibited greater sharing of public clonotypes (2,741). The study found lower TCR diversity in persistent Graves' patients than in newly diagnosed ones.

The time point was: newly diagnosed GD, antithyroid drugs for less than 3 months. Researchers made the TCR library from RNA that was extracted from PBMCs. This clonotype was counted between two and nine times. What it recognizes is unknown. Construction of the TCR beta libraries employed iRepertoire HTBI primers in conjunction with Arm-PCR of CDR3 regions. TCRdb recomputed calls from the multiplex PCR reads with MiXCR, one row per CDR3 protein. This table holds approximately 400,000 distinct CDR3 sequences, 10% to 15% found once. The V end lost 6 bases, the J end lost 0 bases, and 12 bases lay between the germline ends. CDR1 and CDR2 from the germline V gene are SQVTM and ANQGSEA. The CDR3 runs to 13 residues. These data also featured in a second study, about T cells in Graves' hyperthyroidism and ophthalmopathy. In that study: In patients aged 18 to 65, hyperthyroidism was newly diagnosed, with duration under 2 months.

This clonotype originated in a woman between 18 and 29 years old with Graves disease. The sample was peripheral blood mononuclear cells (PBMCs), taken at new diagnosis, from a patient treated with antithyroid drugs. The chain combines TRBV29-1 with TRBJ2-7; D is tentatively TRBD1 or TRBD2 (5 bases each). Here the CDR3 reads CSVGTASSYEQYF. CDR3 DNA sequence: TGCAGCGTCGGGACGGCAAGCTCCTACGAGCAGTACTTC.